This T cell receptor beta chain is drawn from a study of low-dose radiotherapy and immunotherapy resistance in tumors. Study overall: Treatment of Cohort 2 consisted of 1 Gy per fraction every two weeks, amounting to 13 Gy over 26 weeks. The drug cyclophosphamide was given into a vein at 200 mg/m2 every two weeks, one day before radiation and immunotherapy. Patients took 300 mg oral aspirin daily for four cycles from cycle 1 day 1.

Alpha and beta chains were covered, as first-strand cDNA relied on TRAV- and TRBV-specific primers. With a constant-region primer and a V-primer adapter, TCRs were subjected to 20 PCR cycles of amplification. In TCRdb, the reads were re-called with MiXCR into one record per CDR3 protein. The profile covers around 80,000 distinct CDR3 sequences, with around 18% appearing a single time and roughly 6% taken by the ten largest. Noted time point: before trial treatment. The CDR3 is 15 residues long. Germline-derived CDR1 and CDR2 are SGDLS and YYNGEE. V lost 1 base to trimming and J lost 1 base, with 11 bases between them. This clonotype was found many times.

The source was PBMCs, collected before treatment. This receptor was obtained from a male donor with prostate cancer. The gene calls are TRBV9 and TRBJ1-1, with D perhaps TRBD1 (5 bases). The CDR3 region is CASSVSLDKNTEAFF. DNA for the CDR3: TGTGCCAGCAGCGTATCCCTGGACAAGAACACTGAAGCTTTCTTT.